These 16 T cell receptor beta chains were sequenced from one sample in a study of CD8+ T cells in alopecia areata (dated by TCRdb to about 2018). Libraries were made using the immunoSEQ multiplex PCR assay. For TCR sequencing, RNA was extracted from every sample and reverse transcribed into cDNA to serve as template. TCRdb mirrors the immuneACCESS table, restricted to in-frame sequences. Some clones are absent from its copies; in checked studies, under half trace to an unresolved V gene, and the reason for the others is unknown. This sample is represented by some 180,000 clones; 45% to 60% of them were singletons. The ten largest clones capture roughly a tenth of the sample. The sample's treatment or condition label, in plain terms: oral pan-JAK inhibitor, 5-10 mg twice daily. The sequencing used CD8+ T cells sorted from blood, collected at roughly week 52, from a patient treated with tofacitinib. All receptors come from a human donor with alopecia areata.

This clone was observed a handful of times. The V and J genes are TRBV29-1 and TRBJ2-5; 7 bases match TRBD2. Trimming took 6 bases from V and 5 from J; bases not matched to a gene: 9. The CDR3 is 13 residues long. The germline CDR1 and CDR2 sequences are SQVTM and ANQGSEA. The CDR3 coding sequence is TGCAGCGTCATCCGGGACTACTCCGAGACCCAGTACTTC. This encodes CSVIRDYSETQYF.

Of note for this clone: Other nucleotide sequences in the sample specify the same CDR3. The V and J genes are TRBV5-6 and TRBJ1-2; D might be TRBD1 (5 bases). The CDR3 is made up of 12 amino acids. Trimming shortened V by 4 bases and J by 3 bases, and 7 bases separated the two germline ends. Germline CDR1 and CDR2: SGHDT and YYEEEE. CDR3 sequence reads: CASSPGDYGYTF. CDR3 nucleotides: TGTGCCAGCAGCCCGGGGGACTATGGCTACACCTTC. The full variable domain, with the rest looked up from reference TRBV5-6 and TRBJ1-2, is DAGVTQSPTHLIKTRGQQVTLRCSPKSGHDTVSWYQQALGQGPQFIFQYYEEEERQRGNFPDRFSGHQFPNYSSELNVNALLLGDSALYLCASSPGDYGYTFGSGTRLTVV.

V gene TRBV30 combines with J gene TRBJ1-1; no clear D. The CDR3 length is 14 residues. The germline V gene has CDR1 GTSNPN and CDR2 SVGIG (reference sequence). Trimming took off 2 bases at V and 7 bases at J, with 17 bases between the two ends. Here the CDR3 reads CAWSTEGPDLEAFF. CDR3 sequence (DNA): TGTGCCTGGAGTACCGAGGGCCCTGATCTTGAAGCTTTCTTT.

The CDR3 protein is CASSSQGHNQPQHF. CDR3 nucleotides: TGTGCCAGCAGTTCTCAGGGTCACAATCAGCCCCAGCATTTT. V and J are TRBV27 and TRBJ1-5, with D possibly being TRBD1 (5 bases). The germline V gene has CDR1 MNHEY and CDR2 SMNVEV (reference sequence). The CDR3 has 14 residues. Trimming took 4 bases from V and 3 from J, leaving 10 bases between them.

The chain employs TRBV7-8 and TRBJ2-7; 10 positions match TRBD1. CDR1 is SGHVS and CDR2 is FQNEAQ in the germline V gene. This CDR3 has 16 amino acids. V shed 6 bases, J shed 6 bases, and the junction held 14 bases outside the gene matches. The CDR3 reads CASRTIWGQGSGEQYF. Written as DNA, the CDR3 is TGTGCCAGCAGGACCATATGGGGACAGGGGTCGGGCGAGCAGTACTTC. The full variable domain, its missing parts supplied by reference TRBV7-8 and TRBJ2-7, is GAGVSQSPRYKVAKRGQDVALRCDPISGHVSLFWYQQALGQGPEFLTYFQNEAQLDKSGLPSDRFFAERPEGSVSTLKIQRTQQEDSAVYLCASRTIWGQGSGEQYFGPGTRLTVT.

This clone was seen a single time. The chain is built from TRBV5-4 and TRBJ2-3; the match to TRBD2 covers 7 bases. The CDR3 consists of 14 residues. From germline, CDR1 is SGHNT and CDR2 YYREEE (reference sequence). The ends lost 3 bases at V and 2 bases at J; junction bases unmatched: 3. This chain's CDR3 is CASSSAGSTDTQYF. CDR3 sequence (DNA): TGTGCCAGCAGCTCAGCGGGGTCCACAGATACGCAGTATTTT. The full variable domain, in which reference TRBV5-4 and TRBJ2-3 provide the parts outside the CDR3, is ETGVTQSPTHLIKTRGQQVTLRCSSQSGHNTVSWYQQALGQGPQFIFQYYREEENGRGNFPPRFSGLQFPNYSSELNVNALELDDSALYLCASSSAGSTDTQYFGPGTRLTVL.

This clone has just a few counts. The gene calls are TRBV27 and TRBJ2-4; 13 bases map to TRBD2. Germline values: CDR1 MNHEY, CDR2 SMNVEV (reference sequence). Trimming took 5 bases from V and 8 from J; bases not matched to a gene: 0. The CDR3 has 13 amino acids. This CDR3 reads CASSTSGRDIQYF. The CDR3 region has the DNA TGTGCCAGCAGTACTAGCGGGAGGGACATTCAGTACTTC.

The rearrangement uses TRBV4-1 and TRBJ2-1; a possible D gene is TRBD1 (7 bases). This CDR3 comprises 15 residues. In germline, CDR1 is MGHRA, CDR2 YSYEKL. V was pared by 5 bases and J by 9 bases, with 20 bases between. The CDR3 reads CASSNVIQGGTEQFF. CDR3 nucleotide sequence: TGCGCCAGCAGCAACGTCATCCAGGGGGGTACTGAGCAGTTCTTC.

V usage is TRBV30 and J usage is TRBJ2-1; D gene ambiguous. The length of the CDR3 is 14 residues. V lost 6 bases, J lost 0 bases, and 12 bases lay in between. Germline V gene sequence: CDR1 GTSNPN, CDR2 SVGIG (reference sequence). The CDR3 spells CACPGPDSYNEQFF. Here the CDR3 DNA reads TGTGCCTGCCCCGGCCCGGACTCCTACAATGAGCAGTTCTTC. The variable domain in full, completed from reference TRBV30 and TRBJ2-1, reads SQTIHQWPATLVQPVGSPLSLECTVEGTSNPNLYWYRQAAGRGLQLLFYSVGIGQISSEVPQNLSASRPQDRQFILSSKKLLLSDSGFYLCACPGPDSYNEQFFGPGTRLTVL.

The chain links TRBV6-6 to TRBJ2-7; 9 nucleotides agree with TRBD1. V shed 5 bases, J shed 3 bases, and the junction held 8 bases outside the gene matches. Germline V CDR1 and CDR2: MNHNY, SVGAGI (reference sequence). The CDR3 totals 15 residues. CDR3 bases: TGTGCCAGCAGTGATCCGGGACAGGGACTCTACGAGCAGTACTTC. It is translated as CASSDPGQGLYEQYF.

The table lists this clone with a few counts. The CDR3 here is CASWGLAGLNEQFF. CDR3 nucleotides: TGCGCCAGCTGGGGACTAGCGGGGTTGAATGAGCAGTTCTTC. The chain couples TRBV5-1 to TRBJ2-1, with TRBD2 matching 13 bases. V lost 7 bases and J lost 7; bases outside the gene matches: 5. The germline V gene encodes CDR1 SGHRS and CDR2 YFSETQ. This CDR3 has 14 residues.

This clone has more than one count but fewer than ten. CDR3 region: CASSFRLAGASSTDTQYF. In DNA, the CDR3 is TGTGCCAGCAGCTTCCGACTAGCGGGTGCGTCGAGCACAGATACGCAGTATTTT. The chain carries TRBV7-8 and TRBJ2-3, with 10 bases that match TRBD2. The CDR3 contains 18 residues. J gave up 0 bases and V 3 bases, and 9 bases lay outside the gene matches. The germline gives CDR1 SGHVS, CDR2 FQNEAQ.

This clone occurred a few times. The CDR3 is CSVDQTGIVPTTEAFF. CDR3 nucleotides: TGCAGCGTTGACCAGACAGGGATCGTCCCAACCACTGAAGCTTTCTTT. V is TRBV29-1 and J is TRBJ1-1, with 7 bases lining up with TRBD1. V gave up 3 bases and J gave up 4 bases; unmatched junction bases: 14. CDR1 is SQVTM, CDR2 ANQGSEA, per germline. The length of the CDR3 is 16 residues.

This clone was counted a few times. The chain couples TRBV28 to TRBJ2-5; 7 bases match TRBD2. Germline trimming cut 3 bases from V and 3 bases from J; bases unmatched to any gene: 4. Germline-derived CDR1 and CDR2 are MDHEN and SYDVKM. The CDR3 length is 14 residues. As DNA, the CDR3 is TGTGCCAGCAGTTTGGCGGGGGTTGAAGAGACCCAGTACTTC. Protein: CASSLAGVEETQYF.

The chain uses TRBV7-9 and TRBJ2-1; D gene unclear. The V end was cut by 1 base, the J end by 10 bases, with 5 bases between. The germline gives CDR1 SEHNR, CDR2 FQNEAQ (reference sequence). The length of the CDR3 is 11 residues. CDR3 residues: CASSLGPEQFF. As DNA, the CDR3 is TGTGCCAGCAGCTTAGGGCCGGAGCAGTTCTTC.

The rearrangement uses TRBV4-1 and TRBJ1-5; 9 nucleotides line up with TRBD1. CDR1 and CDR2 (germline): MGHRA, YSYEKL. V was pared by 1 base and J by 5 bases, with 3 bases of the junction left unmatched. This CDR3 spans 15 amino acids. The CDR3 DNA follows: TGCGCCAGCAGCCAAGCCGGGACAGGGCATCAGCCCCAGCATTTT. It yields the protein CASSQAGTGHQPQHF.